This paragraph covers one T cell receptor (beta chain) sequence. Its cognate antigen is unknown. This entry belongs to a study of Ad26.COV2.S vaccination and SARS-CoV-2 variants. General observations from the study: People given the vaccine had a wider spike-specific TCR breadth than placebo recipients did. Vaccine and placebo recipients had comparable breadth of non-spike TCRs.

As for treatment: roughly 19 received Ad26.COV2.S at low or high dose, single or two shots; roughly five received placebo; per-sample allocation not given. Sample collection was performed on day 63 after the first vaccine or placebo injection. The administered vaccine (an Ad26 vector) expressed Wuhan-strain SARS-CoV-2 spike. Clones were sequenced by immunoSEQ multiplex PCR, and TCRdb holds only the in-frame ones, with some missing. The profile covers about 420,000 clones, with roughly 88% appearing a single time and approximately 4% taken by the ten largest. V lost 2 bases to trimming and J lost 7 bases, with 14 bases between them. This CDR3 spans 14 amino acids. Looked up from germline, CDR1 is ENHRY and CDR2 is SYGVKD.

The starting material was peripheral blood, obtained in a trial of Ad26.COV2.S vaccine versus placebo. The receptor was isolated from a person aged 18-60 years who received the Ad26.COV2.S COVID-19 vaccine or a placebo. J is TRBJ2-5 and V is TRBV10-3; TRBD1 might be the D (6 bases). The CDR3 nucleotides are TGTGCCATCAGTGAGAACCAGGGCAGGGGGACCCAGTACTTC. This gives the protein CAISENQGRGTQYF.